These 31 T cell receptor beta chains came from one sample sequenced in a study of OX40 agonist ivuxolimab in advanced cancers. The assay was immunoSEQ multiplex PCR, and TCRdb's table has in-frame clones only and misses some. The sample has some 65,000 clones; about 91% are singletons. This specimen consisted of CD4+ or CD8+ T cells sorted from blood, obtained in a trial of the OX40 agonist ivuxolimab. These receptors originate from an adult with an advanced solid tumor such as melanoma, head and neck, liver or kidney cancer.

The V call is TRBV27, the J call TRBJ2-1; 9 nucleotides match TRBD2. V lost 2 bases to trimming and J lost 5 bases; unmatched junction nucleotides: 7. CDR3 length: 16 amino acids. Germline V gene lookup returns CDR1 MNHEY and CDR2 SMNVEV (reference sequence). Written as DNA, the CDR3 is TGTGCCAGCAGTTTAACGTGGCTAGCGGGACACAATGAGCAGTTCTTC. Its translation is CASSLTWLAGHNEQFF.

The chain employs TRBV27 and TRBJ2-3; D unclear. The CDR3 sequence is 13 residues long. In germline, CDR1 is MNHEY, CDR2 SMNVEV (reference sequence). V dropped 5 bases and J dropped 1 base, with 7 bases sitting between them. CDR3 in DNA: TGTGCCAGCAGTACCCTGGGCACAGATACGCAGTATTTT. Translation gives CASSTLGTDTQYF.

The chain couples TRBV4-1 to TRBJ1-5; the D is unclear. V was clipped by 0 bases and J by 3 bases, with 9 bases between them. Per the germline V gene, CDR1 is MGHRA and CDR2 is YSYEKL. The CDR3 is 15 amino acids. The CDR3: CASSQERDYNQPQHF. Here the CDR3 DNA reads TGCGCCAGCAGCCAAGAGAGGGATTACAATCAGCCCCAGCATTTT.

CDR3 coding DNA: TGTGCCAGCAGTTTAGGAAGCACAGATACGCAGTATTTT. Its translation is CASSLGSTDTQYF. V gene TRBV27 combines with J gene TRBJ2-3, with D unresolved. This CDR3 contains 13 residues. The V gene's germline CDR1 is MNHEY and CDR2 SMNVEV (reference sequence). Deletions cut 2 bases from V and 0 bases from J, with 3 bases between.

The chain links TRBV6-6 to TRBJ1-1; D might be TRBD1 (5 bases). The germline V gene encodes CDR1 MNHNY and CDR2 SVGAGI (reference sequence). Deletions cut 2 bases from V and 0 bases from J, with 13 bases between. The CDR3 is 16 amino acids. CDR3 sequence: CASSYPEGPLNTEAFF. DNA for the CDR3: TGTGCCAGCAGTTACCCCGAGGGGCCGCTGAACACTGAAGCTTTCTTT.

This clone was recorded a few times. The gene calls are TRBV27 and TRBJ2-3; perhaps TRBD1 as D (5 bases). Trimming left V 1 base short and J 3 bases short, with 17 bases between. Germline loops: CDR1 MNHEY, CDR2 SMNVEV (reference sequence). The CDR3 is made up of 17 amino acids. CDR3 sequence: CASSLWIPQGGTDTQYF. CDR3 sequence (DNA): TGTGCCAGCAGTTTATGGATCCCTCAGGGTGGGACAGATACGCAGTATTTT.

V gene TRBV6-5 combines with J gene TRBJ2-4; D gene unclear. The germline gives CDR1 MNHEY, CDR2 SVGAGI. V was pared by 3 bases and J by 0 bases, with 12 bases between. This CDR3 contains 16 residues. The CDR3 DNA reads as TGTGCCAGCAGTTATGGACCGCTGGTAGCCAAAAACATTCAGTACTTC. This codes for CASSYGPLVAKNIQYF.

The chain joins TRBV5-4 to TRBJ2-5, with 8 bases fitting TRBD2. V was pared by 0 bases and J by 2 bases, with 9 bases of the junction left unmatched. The CDR3 is 17 amino acids. The V gene's germline CDR1 is SGHNT and CDR2 YYREEE (reference sequence). The CDR3 coding sequence is TGTGCCAGCAGCTTGGGGACGACTAGCGTAAGGCAAGAGACCCAGTACTTC. This sequence encodes CASSLGTTSVRQETQYF.

The chain is built from TRBV2 and TRBJ2-3; no clear D. Trimming shortened V by 1 base and J by 4 bases, and 12 bases separated the two germline ends. The CDR3 has 15 amino acids. Germline V CDR1 and CDR2: SNHLY, FYNNEI. The CDR3 loop reads CASSEELVASDTQYF. CDR3 bases: TGTGCCAGCAGTGAAGAATTGGTGGCCTCAGATACGCAGTATTTT.

This sequence joins TRBV9 and TRBJ2-7; TRBD2 matches 9 bases. The CDR3 is 15 residues long. Per germline, CDR1 SGDLS and CDR2 YYNGEE. Trimming at V came to 4 bases and at J to 2 bases, leaving 7 bases not matched to a gene. As DNA, the CDR3 is TGTGCCAGCAGCCCCCCAGCGGGAGGCCCCTACGAGCAGTACTTC. The encoded protein is CASSPPAGGPYEQYF.

The chain carries TRBV2 and TRBJ2-7; the D is unclear. Trimming pared 1 base from V and 4 bases from J, leaving 5 bases between. Germline CDR1 reads SNHLY; CDR2 reads FYNNEI. This CDR3 is built from 12 residues. The CDR3 region is CASSEGEYEQYF. Here the CDR3 DNA reads TGTGCCAGCAGTGAAGGGGAATACGAGCAGTACTTC.

The V gene is TRBV2, the J gene TRBJ2-1; no clear D. V was shortened by 3 bases and J by 7 bases, with 7 bases between the two germline ends. Looked up from germline, CDR1 is SNHLY and CDR2 is FYNNEI. The CDR3 loop spans 12 amino acids. CDR3 region: CASSEWLNEQFF. CDR3 bases: TGTGCCAGCAGTGAGTGGCTGAATGAGCAGTTCTTC.

The J gene is TRBJ2-2, the V gene TRBV2, with unresolved D. The germline gives CDR1 SNHLY, CDR2 FYNNEI. Trimming took 9 bases from V and 2 from J, leaving 16 bases between them. The CDR3 is 15 residues long. This CDR3 reads CASGTAVTNTGELFF. In nucleotides, the CDR3 is TGTGCCAGTGGAACCGCAGTGACCAACACCGGGGAGCTGTTTTTT.

The V and J genes are TRBV5-5 and TRBJ2-7; D gene ambiguous. The V and J ends lost 1 base and 5 bases respectively, with 16 bases between them. This CDR3 comprises 15 residues. Germline CDR1 is SGHKS and CDR2 is YYEKEE (reference sequence). The CDR3: CASSLRSSISNEQYF. The CDR3 nucleotides read TGTGCCAGCAGCTTGAGGTCTAGTATTTCCAACGAGCAGTACTTC.

The CDR3 nucleotides read TGTGCCAGCAGCCCCTTTTGGGGAGGGACAGATACGCAGTATTTT. This translates into CASSPFWGGTDTQYF. The V call is TRBV11-2, the J call TRBJ2-3; 7 bases are a match to TRBD2. Trimming at V came to 5 bases and at J to 3 bases, leaving 8 bases not matched to a gene. This CDR3 contains 15 residues. Germline V CDR1 and CDR2: SGHAT, FQNNGV. The full variable domain, rest sourced from reference TRBV11-2 and TRBJ2-3, is EAGVAQSPRYKIIEKRQSVAFWCNPISGHATLYWYQQILGQGPKLLIQFQNNGVVDDSQLPKDRFSAERLKGVDSTLKIQPAKLEDSAVYLCASSPFWGGTDTQYFGPGTRLTVL.

This clone was recorded once. This chain connects TRBV5-1 to TRBJ2-5, with D hard to call. Germline CDR1 reads SGHRS; CDR2 reads YFSETQ. The CDR3 is 18 amino acids. V gave up 1 base and J gave up 4 bases, with 23 bases separating them. The CDR3 here is CASSLFYADYMRGETQYF. CDR3 nucleotides: TGCGCCAGCAGCTTGTTTTACGCGGATTACATGCGAGGAGAGACCCAGTACTTC. The full variable domain, in which reference TRBV5-1 and TRBJ2-5 provide the parts outside the CDR3, is KAGVTQTPRYLIKTRGQQVTLSCSPISGHRSVSWYQQTPGQGLQFLFEYFSETQRNKGNFPGRFSGRQFSNSRSEMNVSTLELGDSALYLCASSLFYADYMRGETQYFGPGTRLLVL.

The V call is TRBV25-1, the J call TRBJ2-7, with 7 bases matching TRBD2. Germline V CDR1 and CDR2: MGHDK, SYGVNS. The CDR3 has 15 amino acids. Germline trimming cut 0 bases from V and 6 bases from J; bases unmatched to any gene: 8. The CDR3 DNA sequence: TGTGCCAGCAGTGAATATGGACTAGGTTTTTCCGAGCAGTACTTC. It translates to CASSEYGLGFSEQYF.

This chain joins TRBV4-1 and TRBJ1-2; D is unclear. V lost 0 bases to trimming and J lost 8 bases, with 7 bases between them. Germline V gene sequence: CDR1 MGHRA, CDR2 YSYEKL. This CDR3 spans 12 amino acids. The chain's CDR3 is CASSQDPGGYTF. CDR3 DNA: TGCGCCAGCAGCCAAGATCCGGGGGGCTACACCTTC.

The CDR3 DNA sequence: TGTGCCAGCAGTTTTGGGGTTTTTCAGCCCCAGCATTTT. Its translation is CASSFGVFQPQHF. The gene calls are TRBV27 and TRBJ1-5; D unresolved. CDR3 size: 13 residues. The germline V and J ends were trimmed by 3 bases and 6 bases, with 9 bases remaining between them. CDR1 is MNHEY and CDR2 is SMNVEV in the germline V gene (reference sequence).

This chain joins TRBV5-4 and TRBJ1-1; 7 bases map to TRBD1. V lost 4 bases and J lost 2; bases outside the gene matches: 11. CDR3 size: 16 residues. Germline assignment: CDR1 SGHNT and CDR2 YYREEE (reference sequence). CDR3 nucleotide sequence: TGTGCCAGCAGCCCCCCGACAGGGATGCAAAACACTGAAGCTTTCTTT. This translates into CASSPPTGMQNTEAFF.

The rearrangement links TRBV2 to TRBJ2-2; TRBD2 aligns across 9 bases. The trim removed 7 bases at V and 2 bases at J, leaving 5 bases unmatched. Germline V CDR1 and CDR2: SNHLY, FYNNEI. This CDR3 is built from 15 residues. The CDR3 DNA sequence: TGTGCCAGCACCGAGCGGGGGGCTAACACCGGGGAGCTGTTTTTT. It codes for CASTERGANTGELFF.

The CDR3 DNA reads TGTGCCAGCAGCTTAGTCTTCGGGAACTACGAGCAGTACTTC. This translates into CASSLVFGNYEQYF. The chain employs TRBV7-8 and TRBJ2-7, with a possible D match to TRBD2 (5 bases). Trimming removed 1 base from V and 3 bases from J, with 10 bases in between. The CDR3 has 14 residues. Germline V gene sequence: CDR1 SGHVS, CDR2 FQNEAQ.

This rearrangement joins TRBV27 to TRBJ2-3, with D unclear. The CDR3 has 13 amino acids. Trimming stripped 6 bases from V and 2 bases from J, with 9 bases between. The V gene's germline CDR1 is MNHEY and CDR2 SMNVEV (reference sequence). CDR3 loop: CASSSRPTDTQYF. DNA of the CDR3: TGTGCCAGCAGCTCGAGACCCACAGATACGCAGTATTTT.

V gene TRBV23-1 combines with J gene TRBJ2-4; TRBD1 matches 7 bases. TRBV23-1 is classed as an ORF, of uncertain function. V shed 7 bases, J shed 0 bases, and the junction held 6 bases outside the gene matches. The CDR3 has 15 residues. DNA for the CDR3: TGCGCCAGCACCACAGGGGAGATAGCCAAAAACATTCAGTACTTC. Residues: CASTTGEIAKNIQYF.

This CDR3 reads CASSPLVGEQYF. The CDR3 DNA is TGTGCCAGTAGCCCACTCGTTGGGGAGCAGTACTTC. This chain uses TRBV19 with TRBJ2-7, with no clear D. Per germline, CDR1 LNHDA and CDR2 SQIVND (reference sequence). CDR3 length: 12 amino acids. V was cut by 6 bases and J by 7 bases, with 13 bases left in between.

This clone showed up just once. The rearrangement links TRBV11-2 to TRBJ1-1; no clear D. Germline V lookup: CDR1 SGHAT, CDR2 FQNNGV. Between the trimmed V and J ends, which lost 7 bases and 1 base, there was a span of 7 bases. The CDR3 loop spans 12 amino acids. This CDR3 reads CASTFGNTEAFF. The CDR3 DNA reads TGTGCCAGCACCTTTGGGAACACTGAAGCTTTCTTT.

The chain links TRBV7-9 to TRBJ2-2; 13 nucleotides line up with TRBD2. V shed 5 bases, J shed 6 bases, and the junction held 12 bases outside the gene matches. CDR1 and CDR2 from the germline V gene are SEHNR and FQNEAQ (reference sequence). The CDR3 has 18 amino acids. CDR3: CASSPLRGLAGTAGELFF. As DNA, the CDR3 is TGTGCCAGCAGCCCCCTCCGGGGACTAGCGGGAACAGCCGGGGAGCTGTTTTTT. The variable domain in full, with the rest retrieved from reference TRBV7-9 and TRBJ2-2, is DTGVSQNPRHKITKRGQNVTFRCDPISEHNRLYWYRQTLGQGPEFLTYFQNEAQLEKSRLLSDRFSAERPKGSFSTLEIQRTEQGDSAMYLCASSPLRGLAGTAGELFFGEGSRLTVL.

V usage is TRBV27 and J usage is TRBJ1-1, with TRBD1 matching 8 bases. The V gene's germline CDR1 is MNHEY and CDR2 SMNVEV (reference sequence). The trim removed 5 bases at V and 1 base at J, leaving 9 bases unmatched. CDR3 size: 16 residues. The CDR3 DNA reads as TGTGCCAGCAGTGGGCGTCCCAGGGGGCCGAACACTGAAGCTTTCTTT. Protein sequence: CASSGRPRGPNTEAFF.

CDR3 nucleotides: TGCGCCAGCAGCCAAGAGGGGGACAGATACAATGAGCAGTTCTTC. Residues: CASSQEGDRYNEQFF. This chain uses TRBV4-1 with TRBJ2-1; 7 bases are shared with TRBD1. V trimming: 0 bases; J trimming: 4 bases; junction bases outside the gene matches: 3. Germline V gene data show CDR1 as MGHRA and CDR2 as YSYEKL. The CDR3 extends over 15 amino acids.

The chain is built from TRBV2 and TRBJ2-3, with TRBD1 as a possible D gene (5 bases). Germline values: CDR1 SNHLY, CDR2 FYNNEI. The CDR3 spans 16 residues. Deletions cut 5 bases from V and 0 bases from J, with 15 bases between. The CDR3 coding sequence is TGTGCCAGCAGTAAGGGGCCATATCCTAGCACAGATACGCAGTATTTT. It yields the protein CASSKGPYPSTDTQYF.

The V and J genes are TRBV5-4 and TRBJ2-5, with D perhaps TRBD2 (5 bases). The CDR3 spans 13 residues. Trimming cost V 4 bases and J 5 bases, with 12 bases left between them. The V gene's germline CDR1 is SGHNT and CDR2 YYREEE (reference sequence). CDR3 residues: CASSPDSVETQYF. For the CDR3, the DNA is TGTGCCAGCAGCCCGGACTCGGTGGAGACCCAGTACTTC.